The 16 T cell receptor beta chains given below trace back to one sample, sequenced in a study of cytomegalovirus exposure and HLA in healthy donors. PCR used 60 Vbeta primers and 13 Jbeta primers. Profiling relied on immunoSEQ multiplex PCR, and the TCRdb table lists in-frame clones only, not all of them. Counted here are around 110,000 clones, approximately 79% occurring once; the ten biggest clones make up 12% to 15%. What was sequenced was PBMCs. The receptor source for this set is a woman between 35 and 50 years old in good health and CMV-seropositive.

This chain uses TRBV5-5 with TRBJ2-1; 9 bases are shared with TRBD2. Germline CDR1 reads SGHKS; CDR2 reads YYEKEE (reference sequence). The CDR3 loop spans 15 amino acids. Unmatched junction bases numbered 5, after V lost 5 bases and J lost 2 bases. The CDR3 DNA sequence: TGTGCCAGCAGTGAGGGCGGGGGGGCCTACAATGAGCAGTTCTTC. It specifies CASSEGGGAYNEQFF.

The V call is TRBV29-1, the J call TRBJ2-5; 7 bases fit TRBD1. The CDR3 extends over 12 amino acids. The germline V gene encodes CDR1 SQVTM and CDR2 ANQGSEA. The V gene end was trimmed by 6 bases and the J gene end by 6 bases; junction bases not matched to a gene: 7. The CDR3 reads CSVARQGQTQYF. The CDR3 nucleotides read TGCAGCGTGGCTCGACAGGGACAGACCCAGTACTTC.

This clone showed up just a few times. The chain is built from TRBV4-3 and TRBJ2-6, with D uncertain. The V and J ends lost 1 base and 1 base respectively, with 8 bases between them. CDR1 is LGHNA and CDR2 is YSLEER in the germline V gene. CDR3 length equals 16 residues. CDR3 sequence: CASSQAFSSGANVLTF. For the CDR3, the DNA is TGCGCCAGCAGCCAAGCGTTCAGTTCTGGGGCCAACGTCCTGACTTTC.

V and J are TRBV7-6 and TRBJ1-2; 9 positions agree with TRBD1. CDR3 length equals 13 residues. Per the germline V gene, CDR1 is SGHVS and CDR2 is FNYEAQ. The V gene end was trimmed by 1 base and the J gene end by 7 bases; junction bases not matched to a gene: 1. CDR3 amino acids: CASSLGTGVGYTF. CDR3 nucleotide sequence: TGTGCCAGCAGCTTAGGGACAGGGGTTGGCTACACCTTC.

This clone occurred a few times. This sequence joins TRBV4-2 and TRBJ2-5, with 11 bases aligning to TRBD2. Germline CDR1 is LGHNA and CDR2 is YNFKEQ. V shed 3 bases and J 3 bases; nucleotides not matched to a gene: 9. The CDR3 is 17 amino acids. The CDR3 nucleotides read TGTGCCAGCAGCCAGTCCGCCGGGACTAGCGGTGAAGAGACCCAGTACTTC. Translation: CASSQSAGTSGEETQYF.

In this sample, this clone turned up a few times. The gene calls are TRBV5-6 and TRBJ2-4; D is ambiguous. The CDR3 totals 14 residues. Per the germline V gene, CDR1 is SGHDT and CDR2 is YYEEEE. V lost 1 base and J 0 bases, leaving 5 bases between the germline ends. The CDR3 DNA follows: TGTGCCAGCAGCTTGACTGTAGCCAAAAACATTCAGTACTTC. It translates to CASSLTVAKNIQYF.

V usage is TRBV27 and J usage is TRBJ2-1; 11 bases are shared with TRBD2. The trim removed 5 bases at V and 4 bases at J, leaving 4 bases unmatched. The germline CDR1 and CDR2 sequences are MNHEY and SMNVEV (reference sequence). The CDR3 is 15 residues long. Here the CDR3 reads CASSELAGAYNEQFF. The CDR3 DNA follows: TGTGCCAGCAGTGAACTAGCGGGGGCTTACAATGAGCAGTTCTTC.

Concerning this clone itself: The junction does not match germline at one end; this may be a read error. The chain couples TRBV5-1 to TRBJ2-7; D not certain. This CDR3 spans 13 amino acids. Germline V gives CDR1 SGHRS, CDR2 YFSETQ. For the CDR3, the DNA is TGCGCCAGCAGTTTGGGTCTAGTCTACGAGCAGTACTTC. Encoded protein: CASSLGLVYEQYF.

The V and J genes are TRBV5-1 and TRBJ2-3; possible D gene TRBD1, 6 bases. Germline V gene lookup returns CDR1 SGHRS and CDR2 YFSETQ. The CDR3 extends over 14 amino acids. Trimming removed 3 bases at V and 4 bases at J, with 12 bases between. The CDR3, as DNA: TGCGCCAGCAGCTCATCAGGGGTGGCAGATACGCAGTATTTT. Protein: CASSSSGVADTQYF.

V and J are TRBV30 and TRBJ2-3; 8 nucleotides agree with TRBD2. V dropped 1 base and J dropped 3; count of bases not matched to a gene: 3. Germline CDR1 is GTSNPN and CDR2 is SVGIG (reference sequence). The CDR3 loop spans 14 amino acids. CDR3 sequence reads: CAWSAGTRTDTQYF. DNA for the CDR3: TGTGCCTGGAGTGCCGGGACTAGGACAGATACGCAGTATTTT.

V gene TRBV18 combines with J gene TRBJ2-3; TRBD2 aligns across 12 bases. Looked up from germline, CDR1 is KGHSH and CDR2 is LQKENI. V shed 3 bases, J shed 3 bases, and the junction held 7 bases outside the gene matches. This CDR3 has 17 residues. CDR3 protein: CASSPLSSGGATDTQYF. The CDR3 DNA reads TGTGCCAGCTCACCCCTTTCTAGCGGGGGGGCAACAGATACGCAGTATTTT.

The rearrangement uses TRBV11-2 and TRBJ2-1, with TRBD2 identical over 13 bases. The CDR3 sequence is 19 residues long. J gave up 5 bases and V 5 bases, and 15 bases lay outside the gene matches. CDR1 and CDR2 from the germline V gene are SGHAT and FQNNGV. DNA for the CDR3: TGTGCCAGCAGCCCCGAAGAGGGACTAGCGGGGAGGAAACACAATGAGCAGTTCTTC. Amino acid sequence: CASSPEEGLAGRKHNEQFF.

The CDR3 DNA follows: TGCAGCGTTTCCCCCCAGCAAGAGACCCAGTACTTC. As protein: CSVSPQQETQYF. The chain joins TRBV29-1 to TRBJ2-5; the D is unclear. CDR1 is SQVTM and CDR2 is ANQGSEA in the germline V gene. The CDR3 is made up of 12 amino acids. Deletions cut 5 bases from V and 2 bases from J, with 9 bases between.

This rearrangement joins TRBV30 to TRBJ1-1; D ambiguous. The CDR3 is made up of 11 amino acids. From germline, CDR1 is GTSNPN and CDR2 SVGIG (reference sequence). Trimming removed 5 bases from V and 8 bases from J, with 12 bases in between. DNA for the CDR3: TGTGCCTGGCGCACCGAGGGAGAAGCTTTCTTT. Protein: CAWRTEGEAFF.

The CDR3 region is CASSLGLPGSTEAFF. The DNA for the CDR3 is TGTGCCAGCAGTTTGGGTCTTCCAGGGTCCACTGAAGCTTTCTTT. This rearrangement joins TRBV6-5 to TRBJ1-1; possible D gene TRBD1, 5 bases. The CDR3 sequence is 15 residues long. The germline V gene has CDR1 MNHEY and CDR2 SVGAGI. Trimming took off 4 bases at V and 4 bases at J, with 16 bases between the two ends.

The V call is TRBV6-6, the J call TRBJ1-1; TRBD1 matches 9 bases. Germline trimming cut 5 bases from V and 1 base from J; bases unmatched to any gene: 8. The germline CDR1 and CDR2 sequences are MNHNY and SVGAGI (reference sequence). This CDR3 contains 16 residues. As DNA, the CDR3 is TGTGCCAGCAGTAAACCGGGACAGGGTTGGAACACTGAAGCTTTCTTT. As protein: CASSKPGQGWNTEAFF.